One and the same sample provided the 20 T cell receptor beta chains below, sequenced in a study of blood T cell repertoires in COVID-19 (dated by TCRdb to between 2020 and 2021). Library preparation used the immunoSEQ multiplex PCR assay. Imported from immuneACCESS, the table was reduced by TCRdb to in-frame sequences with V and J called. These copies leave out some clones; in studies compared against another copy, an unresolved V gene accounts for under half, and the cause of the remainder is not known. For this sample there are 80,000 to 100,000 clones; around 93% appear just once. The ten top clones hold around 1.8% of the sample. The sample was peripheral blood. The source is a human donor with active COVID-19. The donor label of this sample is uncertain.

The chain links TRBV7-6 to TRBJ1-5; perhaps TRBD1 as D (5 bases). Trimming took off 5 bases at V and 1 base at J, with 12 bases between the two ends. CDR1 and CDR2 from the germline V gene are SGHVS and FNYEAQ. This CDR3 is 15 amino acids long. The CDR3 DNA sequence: TGTGCCAGCAGCGCCCGTGGGGGGAGCAATCAGCCCCAGCATTTT. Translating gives CASSARGGSNQPQHF.

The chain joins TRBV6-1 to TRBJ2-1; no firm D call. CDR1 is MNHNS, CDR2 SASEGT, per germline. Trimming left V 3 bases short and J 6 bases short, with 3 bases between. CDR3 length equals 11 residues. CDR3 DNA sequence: TGTGCCAGCAGTGACCTCAATGAGCAGTTCTTC. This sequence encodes CASSDLNEQFF.

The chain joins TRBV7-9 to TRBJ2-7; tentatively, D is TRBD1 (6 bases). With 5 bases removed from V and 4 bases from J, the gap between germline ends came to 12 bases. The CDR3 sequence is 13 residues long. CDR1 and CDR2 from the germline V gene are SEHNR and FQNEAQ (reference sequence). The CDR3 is CASSVNRVYEQYF. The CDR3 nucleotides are TGTGCCAGCAGCGTGAACAGGGTTTACGAGCAGTACTTC. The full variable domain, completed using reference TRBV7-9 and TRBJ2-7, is DTGVSQNPRHKITKRGQNVTFRCDPISEHNRLYWYRQTLGQGPEFLTYFQNEAQLEKSRLLSDRFSAERPKGSFSTLEIQRTEQGDSAMYLCASSVNRVYEQYFGPGTRLTVT.

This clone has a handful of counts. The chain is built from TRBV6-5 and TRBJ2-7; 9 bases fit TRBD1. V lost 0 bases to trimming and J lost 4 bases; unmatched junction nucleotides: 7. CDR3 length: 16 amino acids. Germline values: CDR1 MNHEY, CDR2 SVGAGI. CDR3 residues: CASSYSGQGNTYEQYF. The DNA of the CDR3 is TGTGCCAGCAGTTACTCGGGACAGGGTAATACATACGAGCAGTACTTC.

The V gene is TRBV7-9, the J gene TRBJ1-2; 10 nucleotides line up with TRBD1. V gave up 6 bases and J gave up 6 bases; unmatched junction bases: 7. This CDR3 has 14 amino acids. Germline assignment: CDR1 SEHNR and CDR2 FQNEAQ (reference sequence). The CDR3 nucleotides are TGTGCCAGCAGAGTGGGGACAGGGGAGGATGGCTACACCTTC. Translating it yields CASRVGTGEDGYTF.

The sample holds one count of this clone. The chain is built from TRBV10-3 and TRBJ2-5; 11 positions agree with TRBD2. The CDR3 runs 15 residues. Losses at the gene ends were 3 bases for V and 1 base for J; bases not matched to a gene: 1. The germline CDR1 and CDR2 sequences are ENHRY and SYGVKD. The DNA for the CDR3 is TGTGCCATCAGTGATACTAGCGGGGGCCAAGAGACCCAGTACTTC. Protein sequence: CAISDTSGGQETQYF.

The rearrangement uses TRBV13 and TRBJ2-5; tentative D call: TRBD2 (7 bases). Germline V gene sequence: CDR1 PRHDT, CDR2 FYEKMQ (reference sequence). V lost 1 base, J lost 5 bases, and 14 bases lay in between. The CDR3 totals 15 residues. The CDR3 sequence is CASSLVRGAGETQYF. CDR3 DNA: TGTGCCAGCAGCTTAGTACGGGGGGCCGGGGAGACCCAGTACTTC. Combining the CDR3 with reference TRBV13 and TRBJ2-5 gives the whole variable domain AAGVIQSPRHLIKEKRETATLKCYPIPRHDTVYWYQQGPGQDPQFLISFYEKMQSDKGSIPDRFSAQQFSDYHSELNMSSLELGDSALYFCASSLVRGAGETQYFGPGTRLLVL.

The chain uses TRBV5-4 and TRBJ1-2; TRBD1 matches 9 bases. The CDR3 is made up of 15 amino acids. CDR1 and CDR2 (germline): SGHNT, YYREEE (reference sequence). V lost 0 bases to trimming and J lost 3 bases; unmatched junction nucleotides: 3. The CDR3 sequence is CASSLVTGGDYGYTF. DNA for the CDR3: TGTGCCAGCAGCTTGGTAACAGGGGGCGACTATGGCTACACCTTC.

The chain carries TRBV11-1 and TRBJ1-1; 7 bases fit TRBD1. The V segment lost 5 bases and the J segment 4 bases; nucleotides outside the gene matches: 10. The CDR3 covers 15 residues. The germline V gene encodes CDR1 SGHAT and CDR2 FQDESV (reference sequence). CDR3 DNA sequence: TGTGCCAGCAGCACGCGACAGGGTATGGTCACTGAAGCTTTCTTT. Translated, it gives CASSTRQGMVTEAFF.

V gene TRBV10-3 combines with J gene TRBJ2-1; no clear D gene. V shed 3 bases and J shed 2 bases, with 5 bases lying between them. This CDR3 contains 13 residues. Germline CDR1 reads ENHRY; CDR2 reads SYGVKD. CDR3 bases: TGTGCCATCAGTGATCCAGCCTACAATGAGCAGTTCTTC. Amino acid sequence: CAISDPAYNEQFF.

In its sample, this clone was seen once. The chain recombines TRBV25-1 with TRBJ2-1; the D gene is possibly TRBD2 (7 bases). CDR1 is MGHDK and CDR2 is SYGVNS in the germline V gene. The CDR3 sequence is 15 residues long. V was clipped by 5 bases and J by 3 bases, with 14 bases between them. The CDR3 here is CASSKGGGLYNEQFF. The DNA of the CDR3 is TGTGCCAGCAGTAAGGGGGGGGGCCTCTACAATGAGCAGTTCTTC.

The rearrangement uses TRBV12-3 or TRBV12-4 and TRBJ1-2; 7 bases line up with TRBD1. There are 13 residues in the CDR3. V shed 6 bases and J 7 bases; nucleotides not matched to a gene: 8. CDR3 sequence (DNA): TGTGCCAGCAGGCCAGACAGGGTGGCTGGCTACACCTTC. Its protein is CASRPDRVAGYTF.

Written as DNA, the CDR3 is TGTGCCAGCAGTGAAGCGATAGCGGGGGGGCATGAGCAGTTCTTC. Its protein is CASSEAIAGGHEQFF. The chain joins TRBV6-1 to TRBJ2-1; 11 bases agree with TRBD2. V lost 0 bases and J lost 8; bases outside the gene matches: 3. Germline V gives CDR1 MNHNS, CDR2 SASEGT. CDR3 length: 15 residues.

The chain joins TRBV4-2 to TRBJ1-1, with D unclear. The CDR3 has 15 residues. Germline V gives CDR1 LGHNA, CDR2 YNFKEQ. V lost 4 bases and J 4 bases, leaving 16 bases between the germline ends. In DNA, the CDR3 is TGTGCCAGCAGCCCCAAAGTGGGAGGGCCCACTGAAGCTTTCTTT. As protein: CASSPKVGGPTEAFF.

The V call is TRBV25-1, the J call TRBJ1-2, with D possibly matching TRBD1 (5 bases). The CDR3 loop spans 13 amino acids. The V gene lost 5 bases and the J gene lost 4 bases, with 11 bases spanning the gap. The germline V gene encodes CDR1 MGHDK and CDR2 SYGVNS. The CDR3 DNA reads TGTGCCAGCAGTACTGGGGGGAGCTATGGCTACACCTTC. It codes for CASSTGGSYGYTF.

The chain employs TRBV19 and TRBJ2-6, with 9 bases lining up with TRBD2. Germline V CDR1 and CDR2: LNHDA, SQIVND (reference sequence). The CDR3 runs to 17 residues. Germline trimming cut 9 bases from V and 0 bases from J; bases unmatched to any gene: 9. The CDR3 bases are TGTGCCAGCGCGGCGGGGGGGGAGGTCTCTGGGGCCAACGTCCTGACTTTC. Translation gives CASAAGGEVSGANVLTF.

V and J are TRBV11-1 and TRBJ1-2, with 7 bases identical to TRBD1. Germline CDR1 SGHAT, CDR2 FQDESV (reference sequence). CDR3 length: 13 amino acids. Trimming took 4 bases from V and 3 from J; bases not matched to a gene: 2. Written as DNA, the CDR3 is TGTGCCAGCAGCTCACAGGGGTACTATGGCTACACCTTC. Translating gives CASSSQGYYGYTF.

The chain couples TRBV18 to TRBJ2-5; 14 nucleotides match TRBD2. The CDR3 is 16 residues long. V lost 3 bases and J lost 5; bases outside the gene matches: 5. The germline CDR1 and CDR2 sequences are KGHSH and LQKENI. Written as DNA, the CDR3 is TGTGCCAGCTCACCCCCGACTAGCGGGGGGGACGAGACCCAGTACTTC. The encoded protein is CASSPPTSGGDETQYF.

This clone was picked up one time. CDR3 coding DNA: TGTGCCAGCAGTAATACAGGCAATCAGCCCCAGCATTTT. This sequence encodes CASSNTGNQPQHF. The rearrangement joins TRBV6-5 to TRBJ1-5; D not resolved. CDR1 is MNHEY, CDR2 SVGAGI, per germline. The CDR3 spans 13 residues. Trimming cost V 5 bases and J 2 bases, with 7 bases left between them.

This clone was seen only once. Here the CDR3 reads CASSPTQGRGTEAFF. The DNA for the CDR3 is TGTGCCAGTAGTCCTACACAGGGTCGGGGCACTGAAGCTTTCTTT. The V gene is TRBV19, the J gene TRBJ1-1; D perhaps matches TRBD1 (6 bases). V lost 5 bases and J lost 4, with 17 bases in between. This CDR3 is built from 15 residues. CDR1 is LNHDA, CDR2 SQIVND, per germline (reference sequence).